Following are 26 T cell receptor beta chains from one sample sequenced in a study of molecular identifiers for immune sequencing clone quantification. In TCRdb, the PCR reads were re-called with MiXCR into one record per CDR3 protein. The sample includes around 470,000 distinct CDR3 sequences, about a fifth of them seen just once. Sequencing was carried out using naive CD8+ T cells from blood, with Jurkat cell RNA spiked in. Noted subset: FACS-sorted CD8+CD4-CCR7+CD45RA+ naive T cells. These receptors all stem from a human donor in good health. Some libraries in this study had Jurkat cell RNA spiked in.

This clonotype has ten or more counts. The rearrangement joins TRBV12-3 or TRBV12-4 to TRBJ2-1; 8 nucleotides agree with TRBD2. This CDR3 is 13 amino acids long. The V and J ends lost 5 bases and 12 bases, in that order; junction bases with no gene match: 9. CDR3 nucleotide sequence: TGTGCCAGCAGTCCGGGGACTAGGGGGTGGCAGTTCTTC. Protein: CASSPGTRGWQFF.

The J gene is TRBJ2-7, the V gene TRBV19; D remains unclear. Trimming stripped 3 bases from V and 2 bases from J, with 11 bases between. Germline loops: CDR1 LNHDA, CDR2 SQIVND (reference sequence). This CDR3 region has 14 residues. The CDR3 sequence is CASSIRAATYEQYF. CDR3 DNA sequence: TGTGCCAGTAGTATTAGGGCAGCCACCTACGAGCAGTACTTC.

This clonotype occurred many times. The chain is built from TRBV6-5 and TRBJ2-1, with D possibly TRBD1 on 5 matching bases. CDR3 size: 14 residues. Trimming left V 0 bases short and J 8 bases short, with 11 bases between. The germline V gene has CDR1 MNHEY and CDR2 SVGAGI. CDR3: CASSYSKGFYEQFF. The CDR3 DNA reads TGTGCCAGCAGTTACTCGAAGGGGTTCTATGAGCAGTTCTTC.

In the case of this clonotype: One base away lies a much larger clone, so this may be a sequencing read error. The J gene is TRBJ2-3, the V gene TRBV19, with D tentatively TRBD2 (6 bases). The ends were cut back, 9 bases at V and 2 bases at J, with 15 bases in the middle. The CDR3 sequence is 14 residues long. In germline, CDR1 is LNHDA, CDR2 SQIVND (reference sequence). The CDR3 protein is CASSPGLYTDTQYF. CDR3 nucleotides: TGTGCCAGCAGTCCGGGACTCTACACAGATACGCAGTATTTT.

This clonotype was seen a few times. The gene calls are TRBV12-3 or TRBV12-4 and TRBJ1-1, with a tentative D call TRBD1 (5 bases). This CDR3 has 13 amino acids. V was pared by 7 bases and J by 8 bases, with 17 bases between. The CDR3, as DNA: TGTGCCAGCACCTGGGGAGGGGCGGCCGAAGCTTTCTTT. Its translation is CASTWGGAAEAFF.

The sample holds many counts of this clonotype. CDR3 sequence (DNA): TGCAGCGTTGATCCACAGGGGGCGAGCACAGATACGCAGTATTTT. Its protein product is CSVDPQGASTDTQYF. The chain is built from TRBV29-1 and TRBJ2-3, with TRBD1 matching over 9 bases. The germline gives CDR1 SQVTM, CDR2 ANQGSEA. Trimming removed 3 bases from V and 0 bases from J; junction bases left unmatched: 4. The CDR3 spans 15 residues.

This clonotype was found once. The germline gene is not matched at one end of the junction; a read error may be the cause. The chain is built from TRBV7-2 and TRBJ1-5, with unresolved D. This CDR3 has 14 residues. Germline V gene sequence: CDR1 SGHTA, CDR2 FQGNSA. For the CDR3, the DNA is TGTGCCAGCAGCTTATTTCCAAGCAATCGGCCCCAGCATTTT. Amino acid sequence: CASSLFPSNRPQHF. The full variable domain, with the rest looked up from reference TRBV7-2 and TRBJ1-5, is GAGVSQSPSNKVTEKGKDVELRCDPISGHTALYWYRQSLGQGLEFLIYFQGNSAPDKSGLPSDRFSAERTGGSVSTLTIQRTQQEDSAVYLCASSLFPSNRPQHFGDGTRLSIL.

About this clonotype: Relative to the germline gene, one junction end is altered; a read error may explain this. The gene calls are TRBV13 and TRBJ2-7; D might be TRBD2 (6 bases). Looked up from germline, CDR1 is PRHDT and CDR2 is FYEKMQ (reference sequence). The CDR3 covers 14 residues. The CDR3 DNA follows: TGTGCCAGCAGTGCGACGGGGGTCGCCGTAGAGCAGAACTTC. The encoded protein is CASSATGVAVEQNF.

This clonotype was found a few times. The V and J genes are TRBV19 and TRBJ1-5, with 8 nucleotides matching TRBD1. The V gene end was trimmed by 7 bases and the J gene end by 3 bases; junction bases not matched to a gene: 5. CDR3 length equals 14 residues. Germline V CDR1 and CDR2: LNHDA, SQIVND (reference sequence). The CDR3 loop is CASTDRGINQPQHF. CDR3 nucleotides: TGTGCCAGTACCGACAGGGGAATCAATCAGCCCCAGCATTTT.

This clonotype was detected a few times. This chain connects TRBV6-2 or TRBV6-3 to TRBJ1-5, with TRBD1 matching over 10 bases. After removal of 8 bases from V and 2 bases from J, the junction contained 12 bases not matched to a gene. CDR1 and CDR2 (germline): MNHEY, SVGEGT. The CDR3 loop spans 17 amino acids. The CDR3 DNA reads as TGTGCCAGCCGTAAAATGCCCGGGACAGGGGGCAATCAGCCCCAGCATTTT. Its translation: CASRKMPGTGGNQPQHF.

This clonotype was recorded only once. A much more abundant neighbour one base away suggests this may be a read error. CDR3 in DNA: TGCAGTGCTAGGGGACTAGCGGGAGACTGGGAAGATACGCAGTATTTT. Residues: CSARGLAGDWEDTQYF. The chain links TRBV20-1 to TRBJ2-3; TRBD2 matches 14 bases. The V and J ends lost 3 bases and 5 bases, in that order; junction bases with no gene match: 7. CDR1 is DFQATT, CDR2 SNEGSKA, per germline (reference sequence). The CDR3 spans 16 residues.

This clonotype appeared many times. The V and J genes are TRBV9 and TRBJ2-3; D might be TRBD1 (6 bases). There are 16 residues in the CDR3. In germline, CDR1 is SGDLS, CDR2 YYNGEE. Trimming removed 3 bases at V and 4 bases at J, with 18 bases between. For the CDR3, the DNA is TGTGCCAGCAGCGCCGAGGGACACCGAGAACCAGATACGCAGTATTTT. Protein: CASSAEGHREPDTQYF.

This clonotype was detected many times. This chain links TRBV5-1 with TRBJ2-2; no definite D call. Germline-derived CDR1 and CDR2 are SGHRS and YFSETQ. The CDR3 consists of 14 residues. The germline V and J ends were trimmed by 0 bases and 3 bases, with 6 bases remaining between them. The CDR3 DNA follows: TGCGCCAGCAGCTTGGTCAGTTACACCGGGGAGCTGTTTTTT. Its translation: CASSLVSYTGELFF. Combining the CDR3 with reference TRBV5-1 and TRBJ2-2 gives the whole variable domain KAGVTQTPRYLIKTRGQQVTLSCSPISGHRSVSWYQQTPGQGLQFLFEYFSETQRNKGNFPGRFSGRQFSNSRSEMNVSTLELGDSALYLCASSLVSYTGELFFGEGSRLTVL.

This clonotype was counted at least ten times. The chain has TRBV21-1 and TRBJ1-5; the table's D call of TRBD1 was not tested on the DNA. TRBV21-1 is a recognized pseudogene. The CDR3 contains 14 residues. CDR3 DNA sequence: TGTGCCAGCAGCAAGGGACAGCCCAATCAGCCCCAGCATTTT. Residues: CASSKGQPNQPQHF.

Of note for this clonotype: Since the CDR3 does not end with the conserved phenylalanine or tryptophan, this likely comes from a read error. V usage is TRBV6-5 and J usage is TRBJ1-3; D is possibly TRBD1 (6 bases). Germline loops: CDR1 MNHEY, CDR2 SVGAGI. The germline V and J ends were trimmed by 2 bases and 1 base, with 18 bases remaining between them. The CDR3 runs to 18 residues. CDR3 loop: CASSYRPPGHQSGNTIYL. The CDR3 DNA reads as TGTGCCAGCAGTTACCGGCCGCCGGGACACCAATCTGGAAACACCATATATCTT.

This clonotype turned up a few times. The chain employs TRBV12-3 or TRBV12-4 and TRBJ1-1; D uncertain. Trimming took 5 bases from V and 1 from J, leaving 8 bases between them. The CDR3 is 13 residues long. In DNA form, the CDR3 reads TGTGCCAGCAGTACGAACAGGAACACTGAAGCTTTCTTT. It specifies CASSTNRNTEAFF.

This clonotype was seen only a few times. This sequence joins TRBV11-2 and TRBJ2-5; 9 bases map to TRBD2. CDR1 is SGHAT, CDR2 FQNNGV, per germline. The CDR3 has 15 residues. V lost 5 bases to trimming and J lost 9 bases; unmatched junction nucleotides: 13. CDR3 sequence (DNA): TGTGCCAGCAGCACTACAGCGGGGGGTTATTACCCCCAGTACTTC. Its protein is CASSTTAGGYYPQYF.

This clonotype was picked up many times. The chain is built from TRBV12-3 or TRBV12-4 and TRBJ2-3; D is unclear. V lost 10 bases and J 5 bases, leaving 10 bases between the germline ends. The CDR3 sequence is 11 residues long. The CDR3 region has the DNA TGTGCCACCCTCTGGGGAGATACGCAGTATTTT. This translates into CATLWGDTQYF.

With respect to this clonotype: This may be a read error: a much more frequent sequence differs by one nucleotide. This chain uses TRBV6-5 with TRBJ2-1; D possibly corresponds to TRBD2 (5 bases). The CDR3 is 12 amino acids. Germline values: CDR1 MNHEY, CDR2 SVGAGI. The CDR3 coding sequence is TGTGCCAGCAGTTCGGGGTACAATGAGCAGCTCTTC. The encoded protein is CASSSGYNEQLF.

The V and J genes are TRBV10-2 and TRBJ1-2; TRBD1 agrees at 7 bases. The CDR3 is 14 residues long. V lost 4 bases, J lost 6 bases, and 8 bases stayed unmatched. CDR1 and CDR2 (germline): WSHSY, SAAADI. The CDR3 region has the DNA TGCGCCAGCAGTGGGGACAGCCGTATGAATGGCTACACCTTC. Protein: CASSGDSRMNGYTF.

In this sample, this clonotype turned up a few times. The chain carries TRBV12-3 or TRBV12-4 and TRBJ2-3; 16 positions match TRBD2. J was trimmed by 0 bases and V by 7 bases; bases with no gene match: 7. This CDR3 is built from 18 residues. The CDR3 here is CASKPGLAGGTSTDTQYF. CDR3 DNA: TGTGCCAGCAAGCCGGGACTAGCGGGGGGGACTAGCACAGATACGCAGTATTTT.

This clonotype was counted a single time. This chain connects TRBV6-2 or TRBV6-3 to TRBJ2-5; 7 bases are a match to TRBD2. The J call may be in error: the DNA end matches TRBJ2-7 better. This CDR3 is 14 amino acids long. The germline gives CDR1 MNHEY, CDR2 SVGEGT. In nucleotides, the CDR3 is TGTGCCAGCAGTCTGCTGGGGGGGGTGTACGAGCAGTACTTC. Translating gives CASSLLGGVYEQYF.

The sample holds many counts of this clonotype. The V call is TRBV6-2 or TRBV6-3, the J call TRBJ2-7; TRBD2 matches 7 bases. This CDR3 is built from 15 residues. Trimming took 4 bases from V and 0 from J; bases not matched to a gene: 6. Germline CDR1 and CDR2: MNHEY and SVGEGT. CDR3 sequence (DNA): TGTGCCAGCAGTTCCGGGACTACTAGCTCCTACGAGCAGTACTTC. This sequence encodes CASSSGTTSSYEQYF.

The chain combines TRBV7-9 with TRBJ2-5; 9 nucleotides align to TRBD2. V dropped 5 bases and J dropped 1; count of bases not matched to a gene: 8. Per germline, CDR1 SEHNR and CDR2 FQNEAQ (reference sequence). The CDR3 consists of 16 residues. CDR3 DNA: TGTGCCAGCAGCGTTCTAGCGGGAAAATTCCAAGAGACCCAGTACTTC. It codes for CASSVLAGKFQETQYF.

This clonotype has a count of ten or more. This chain uses TRBV24-1 with TRBJ2-2; TRBD2 matches 9 bases. CDR1 and CDR2 from the germline V gene are KGHDR and SFDVKD. The V segment lost 3 bases and the J segment 6 bases; nucleotides outside the gene matches: 7. The length of the CDR3 is 16 residues. CDR3 loop: CATSDLGGRAAGELFF. The CDR3 DNA is TGTGCCACCAGTGATCTCGGCGGGAGGGCCGCCGGGGAGCTGTTTTTT.

With respect to this clonotype: The junction and the germline gene differ at one end; a read error may be behind it. The genes are TRBV4-3 and TRBJ1-1; 9 bases are a match to TRBD1. The germline V gene encodes CDR1 LGHNA and CDR2 YSLEER. The length of the CDR3 is 14 residues. The CDR3 sequence: CASGQDRADRGAFF. CDR3 in DNA: TGCGCCAGCGGCCAAGATAGGGCGGACAGGGGAGCTTTCTTT.